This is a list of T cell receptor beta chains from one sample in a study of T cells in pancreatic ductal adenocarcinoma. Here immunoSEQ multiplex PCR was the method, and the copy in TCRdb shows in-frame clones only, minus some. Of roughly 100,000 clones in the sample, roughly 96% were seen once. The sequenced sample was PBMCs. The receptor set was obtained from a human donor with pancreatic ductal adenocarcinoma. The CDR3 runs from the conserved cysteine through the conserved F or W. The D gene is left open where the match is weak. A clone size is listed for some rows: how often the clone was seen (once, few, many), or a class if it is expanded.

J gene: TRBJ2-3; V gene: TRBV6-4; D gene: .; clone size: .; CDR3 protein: CASSDGATTDTQYF; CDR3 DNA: TGTGCCAGCAGTGACGGGGCGACCACAGATACGCAGTATTTT
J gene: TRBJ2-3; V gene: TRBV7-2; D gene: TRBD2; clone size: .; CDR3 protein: CASSLTSGSSDTQYF; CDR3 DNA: TGTGCCAGCAGTCTGACTAGCGGGAGCTCAGATACGCAGTATTTT
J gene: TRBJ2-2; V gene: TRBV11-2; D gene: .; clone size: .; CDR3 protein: CASSLEGAGNAGELFF; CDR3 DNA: TGTGCCAGCAGCTTAGAGGGGGCCGGTAACGCCGGGGAGCTGTTTTTT
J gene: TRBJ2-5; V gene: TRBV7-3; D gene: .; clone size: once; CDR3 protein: CASSLWAPDETQYF; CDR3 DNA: TGTGCCAGCAGCTTATGGGCCCCGGATGAGACCCAGTACTTC
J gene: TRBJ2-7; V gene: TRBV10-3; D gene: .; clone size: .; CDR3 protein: CAISEGPQGTYEQYF; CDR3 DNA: TGTGCCATCAGTGAGGGCCCCCAGGGGACCTACGAGCAGTACTTC
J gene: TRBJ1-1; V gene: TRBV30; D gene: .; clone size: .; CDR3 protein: CAWSTQGTEAFF; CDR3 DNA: TGTGCCTGGAGTACCCAGGGGACTGAAGCTTTCTTT
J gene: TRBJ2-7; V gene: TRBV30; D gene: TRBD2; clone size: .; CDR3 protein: CAWRSGRASGTAGGMWEQYF; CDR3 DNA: TGTGCCTGGCGCAGTGGGAGGGCTAGCGGGACAGCGGGGGGTATGTGGGAGCAGTACTTC
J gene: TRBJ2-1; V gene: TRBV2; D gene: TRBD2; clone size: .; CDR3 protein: CASKESSGRRGYNEQFF; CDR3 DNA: TGTGCCAGCAAAGAGTCTAGCGGGAGGCGTGGTTACAATGAGCAGTTCTTC
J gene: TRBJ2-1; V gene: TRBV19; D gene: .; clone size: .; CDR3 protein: CASSIGNLGEQFF; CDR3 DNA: TGTGCCAGTAGTATCGGGAATTTGGGTGAGCAGTTCTTC
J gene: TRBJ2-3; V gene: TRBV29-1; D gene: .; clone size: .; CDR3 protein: CSVGGQSSTDTQYF; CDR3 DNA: TGCAGCGTGGGGGGACAGTCCTCCACAGATACGCAGTATTTT
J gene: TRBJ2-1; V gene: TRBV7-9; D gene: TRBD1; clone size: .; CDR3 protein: CASSRSYRDRSNEQFF; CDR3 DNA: TGTGCCAGCAGCCGCTCGTACCGGGACAGGTCCAATGAGCAGTTCTTC
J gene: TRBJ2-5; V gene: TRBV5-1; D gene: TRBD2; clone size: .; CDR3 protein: CASSLGLAGVEETQYF; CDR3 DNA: TGCGCCAGCAGCTTGGGACTAGCGGGAGTCGAGGAGACCCAGTACTTC
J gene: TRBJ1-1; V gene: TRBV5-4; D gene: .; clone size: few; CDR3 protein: CASSADSGDIGAF; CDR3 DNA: TGTGCCAGCAGCGCGGACAGCGGAGATATTGGGGCCTTT
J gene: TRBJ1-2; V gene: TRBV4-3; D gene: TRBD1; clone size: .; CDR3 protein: CASSQDEGAHWGYTF; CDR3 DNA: TGCGCCAGCAGCCAAGACGAGGGGGCGCATTGGGGCTACACCTTC
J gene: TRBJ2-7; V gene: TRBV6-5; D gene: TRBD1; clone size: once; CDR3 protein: CASSFPPTGYYEQYF; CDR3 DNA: TGTGCCAGCAGTTTTCCCCCGACAGGGTACTACGAGCAGTACTTC
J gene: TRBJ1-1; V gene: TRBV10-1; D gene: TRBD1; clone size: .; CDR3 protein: CASSDYGQGGTEAFF; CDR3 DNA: TGCGCCAGCAGTGACTATGGACAGGGTGGGACTGAAGCTTTCTTT
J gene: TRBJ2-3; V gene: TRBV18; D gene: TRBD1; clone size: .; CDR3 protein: CASSSGQLSPMDTQYF; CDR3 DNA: TGTGCCAGCTCATCGGGACAGCTTAGCCCCATGGATACGCAGTATTTT
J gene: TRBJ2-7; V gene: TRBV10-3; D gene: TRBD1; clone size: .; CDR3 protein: CAISGGTGPEQYF; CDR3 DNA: TGTGCCATCAGTGGAGGGACAGGGCCCGAGCAGTACTTC
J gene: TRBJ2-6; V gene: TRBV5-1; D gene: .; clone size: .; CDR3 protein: CASSLSGGAGANVLTF; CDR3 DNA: TGCGCCAGCAGCTTGAGCGGCGGAGCTGGGGCCAACGTCCTGACTTTC
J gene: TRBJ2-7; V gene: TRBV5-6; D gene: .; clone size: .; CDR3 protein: CASSQGGQGMYEQYF; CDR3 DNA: TGTGCCAGCAGCCAGGGGGGTCAGGGGATGTACGAGCAGTACTTC
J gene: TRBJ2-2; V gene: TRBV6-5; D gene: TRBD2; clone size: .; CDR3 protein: CASSSVAGGNTGELFF; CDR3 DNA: TGTGCCAGCAGTTCAGTAGCGGGAGGTAACACCGGGGAGCTGTTTTTT
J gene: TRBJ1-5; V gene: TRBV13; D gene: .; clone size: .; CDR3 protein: CASSRGEDQPQHF; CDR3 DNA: TGTGCCAGCAGCCGTGGGGAGGACCAGCCCCAGCATTTT
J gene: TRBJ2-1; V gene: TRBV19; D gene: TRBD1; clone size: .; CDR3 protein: CASRLTGTGVYEQFF; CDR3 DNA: TGTGCCAGTAGACTGACCGGGACAGGGGTCTATGAGCAGTTCTTC
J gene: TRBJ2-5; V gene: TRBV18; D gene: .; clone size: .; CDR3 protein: CASSPVTGQETQYF; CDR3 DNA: TGTGCCAGCTCACCAGTTACAGGCCAAGAGACCCAGTACTTC
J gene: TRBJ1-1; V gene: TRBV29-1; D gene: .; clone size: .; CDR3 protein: CSVEAHGYTEAFF; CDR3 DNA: TGCAGCGTTGAAGCCCACGGGTACACTGAAGCTTTCTTT
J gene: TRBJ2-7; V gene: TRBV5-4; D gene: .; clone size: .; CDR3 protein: CASSLAGRELAEQYF; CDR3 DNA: TGTGCCAGCAGCTTGGCGGGGCGGGAATTGGCAGAGCAGTACTTC
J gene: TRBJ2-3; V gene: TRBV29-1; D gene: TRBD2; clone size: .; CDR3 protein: CSVEARPGGPVTDTQYF; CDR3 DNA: TGCAGCGTTGAAGCCCGACCGGGAGGGCCTGTTACAGATACGCAGTATTTT
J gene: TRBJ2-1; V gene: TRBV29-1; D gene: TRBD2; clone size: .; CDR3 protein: CSVRTSGIDEQFF; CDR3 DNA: TGCAGCGTTCGGACTAGCGGGATCGATGAGCAGTTCTTC
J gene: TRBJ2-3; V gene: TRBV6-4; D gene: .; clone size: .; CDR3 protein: CASKHFTDTQYF; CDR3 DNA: TGTGCCAGCAAGCACTTCACAGATACGCAGTATTTT
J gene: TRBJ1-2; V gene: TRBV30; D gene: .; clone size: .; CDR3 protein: CALAGAWGYTF; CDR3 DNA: TGTGCCCTCGCGGGGGCGTGGGGCTACACCTTC
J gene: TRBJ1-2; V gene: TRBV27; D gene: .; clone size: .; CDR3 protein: CASSPLGGYGYTF; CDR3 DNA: TGTGCCAGCAGTCCCCTCGGGGGCTATGGCTACACCTTC
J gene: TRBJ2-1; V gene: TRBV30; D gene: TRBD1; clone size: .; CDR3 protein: CAWSGGTGPPYNEQFF; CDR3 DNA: TGTGCCTGGAGTGGGGGGACAGGGCCCCCCTACAATGAGCAGTTCTTC
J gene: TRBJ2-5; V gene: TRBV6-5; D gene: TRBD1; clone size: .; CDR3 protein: CASSQTGTGETQYF; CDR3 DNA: TGTGCCAGCAGCCAAACCGGGACAGGGGAGACCCAGTACTTC
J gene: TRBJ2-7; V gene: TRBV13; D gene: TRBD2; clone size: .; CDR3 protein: CASEAGGHYEQYF; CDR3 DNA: TGTGCCAGCGAAGCGGGAGGCCACTACGAGCAGTACTTC
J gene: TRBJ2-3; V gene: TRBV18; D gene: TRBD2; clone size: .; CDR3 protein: CASSPNLAGATDTQYF; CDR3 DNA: TGTGCCAGCTCCCCAAACCTAGCGGGGGCCACAGATACGCAGTATTTT
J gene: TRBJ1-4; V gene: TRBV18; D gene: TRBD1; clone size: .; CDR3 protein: CASSPARDRGEKLFF; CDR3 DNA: TGTGCCAGCTCACCAGCCCGGGACAGGGGTGAAAAACTGTTTTTT
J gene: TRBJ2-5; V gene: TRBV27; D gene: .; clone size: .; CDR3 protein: CASSSSQGKLETQYF; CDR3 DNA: TGTGCCAGCAGTTCCTCCCAGGGAAAGTTAGAGACCCAGTACTTC
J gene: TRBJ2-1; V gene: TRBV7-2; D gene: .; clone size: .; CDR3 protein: CASSFGSSYNEQFF; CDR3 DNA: TGTGCCAGCAGTTTCGGGAGCTCCTACAATGAGCAGTTCTTC
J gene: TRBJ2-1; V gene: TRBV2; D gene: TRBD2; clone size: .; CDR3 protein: CASTPLEGLADRRQFF; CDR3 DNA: TGTGCCAGCACCCCTCTAGAGGGACTAGCGGATAGGAGGCAGTTCTTC
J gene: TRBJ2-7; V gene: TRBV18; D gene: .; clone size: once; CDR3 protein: CASSPSGGPYEQYF; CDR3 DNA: TGTGCCAGCTCACCCTCAGGAGGACCCTACGAGCAGTACTTC
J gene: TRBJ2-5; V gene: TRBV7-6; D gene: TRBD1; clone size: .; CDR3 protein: CASSLGYGQGETQYF; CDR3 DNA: TGTGCCAGCAGCTTAGGTTACGGACAGGGTGAGACCCAGTACTTC
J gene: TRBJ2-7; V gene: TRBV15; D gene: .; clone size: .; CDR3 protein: CATPETYEQYF; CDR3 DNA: TGTGCCACCCCGGAGACCTACGAGCAGTACTTC
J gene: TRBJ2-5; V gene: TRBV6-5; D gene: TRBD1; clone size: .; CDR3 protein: CASSRITDRGETQYF; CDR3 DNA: TGTGCCAGCAGCCGCATAACCGACAGGGGAGAGACCCAGTACTTC
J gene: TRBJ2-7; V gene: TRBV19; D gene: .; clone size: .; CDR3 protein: CASSIKTNKYEQYF; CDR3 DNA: TGTGCCAGTAGTATTAAGACAAACAAATACGAGCAGTACTTC
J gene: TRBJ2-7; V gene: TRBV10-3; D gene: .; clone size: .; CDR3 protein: CAISAGGGVYEQYF; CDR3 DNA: TGTGCCATCAGTGCCGGAGGAGGGGTCTACGAGCAGTACTTC
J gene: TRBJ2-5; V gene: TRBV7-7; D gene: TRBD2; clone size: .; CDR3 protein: CASSLDALAGSGVTQYF; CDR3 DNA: TGTGCTAGCAGCCTAGACGCTTTAGCGGGAAGCGGGGTGACCCAGTACTTC
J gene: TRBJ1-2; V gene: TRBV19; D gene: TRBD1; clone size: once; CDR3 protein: CASSATWTGYDYGYTF; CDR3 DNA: TGTGCCAGTAGTGCAACCTGGACAGGGTATGACTATGGCTACACCTTC
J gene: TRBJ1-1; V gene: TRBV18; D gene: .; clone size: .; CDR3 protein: CASSRLGGGVGTEAFF; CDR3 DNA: TGTGCCAGCTCACGACTGGGTGGGGGCGTTGGGACTGAAGCTTTCTTT
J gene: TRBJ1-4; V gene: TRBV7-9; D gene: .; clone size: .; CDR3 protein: CASSRTNEKLFF; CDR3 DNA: TGTGCCAGCTCCCGGACTAATGAAAAACTGTTTTTT
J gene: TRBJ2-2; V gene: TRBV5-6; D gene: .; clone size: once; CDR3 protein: CASSRGQIGELFF; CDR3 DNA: TGTGCCAGCAGCAGGGGTCAGATCGGGGAGCTGTTTTTT